The clone carrying this T cell receptor beta chain was found a few times. The antigen is not known. This record belongs to a study of T cell repertoires in cytomegalovirus infection. For the study at large: Public signatures in TCR beta pointed to CMV infection and matching HLA type. Study-level results: The ex vivo response was dominated by HLA-C-restricted CMV-specific TCR beta clonotypes.

J lost 6 bases, V lost 5 bases, and 4 bases had no gene match. The V gene's germline CDR1 is SEHNR and CDR2 FQNEAQ (reference sequence). The CDR3 spans 14 residues. One entry per CDR3 protein, called by TCRdb with MiXCR from the reads. The sample carries fewer than 1,000,000 distinct CDR3 sequences, less than 35% recorded once. This sequence was found in a human donor in good health (CMV status not recorded). Some clones in this sample may be carry-over from other donors' samples. The V gene is TRBV7-9, the J gene TRBJ1-4; 9 bases match TRBD1. The sequenced sample was cultured CD8+ T cells from PBMCs, obtained from culture after CMV antigen stimulation. DNA for the CDR3: TGTGCCAGCAGCGCGGGACAGGGTTATGAAAAACTGTTTTTT. This sequence encodes CASSAGQGYEKLFF.